This T cell receptor (beta chain) emerged from a study of shared clonotypes between healthy human individuals. Study outcomes and limitations: Against clonotypes common to all four donors, non-shared ones had lower generation probabilities.

Researchers divided each subset's genomic DNA evenly across several immunoSEQ plates. Using immunoSEQ multiplex PCR, the repertoire was profiled, and TCRdb retains in-frame clones only, with some absent. The sample has over a million clones, approximately 98.5% seen once. With regard to this clone: Its target is unknown.

Germline CDR1 MNHEY, CDR2 SVGAGI. Deletions cut 0 bases from V and 8 bases from J, with 14 bases between. The CDR3 loop spans 15 amino acids. A CD45RA-negative memory subset and a CD45RA+ naive subset were separated from the CD4+ cells. This TCR came from a man aged 25 to 40 in good health. The material sequenced was naive CD4+ T cells sorted from blood. Subset given: CD45RA+ positively selected. This rearrangement joins TRBV6-5 to TRBJ2-1; weak D call: TRBD1 (5 bases). This CDR3 is CASSYSLLGVYEQFF. The DNA of the CDR3 is TGTGCCAGCAGTTACTCGCTTTTAGGGGTTTATGAGCAGTTCTTC.